The source of this TCR beta chain is a study of blood T cell repertoires in COVID-19. Study as a whole: Sites across the United States, Italy and Spain contributed samples from acute and convalescent COVID-19. PBMCs, B-cell-depleted T cells, or T cells were the source of the cDNA or gDNA that made up the material.

The authors' processing: From reference gene primer amplification, estimates of nucleated cell counts were derived. Clones were read by immunoSEQ multiplex PCR, and TCRdb kept only the in-frame ones, dropping some. V, J and clone size derive from that table, while D and trimming were established from the DNA sequence. The sample holds hundreds of thousands of clones, under 95% seen once. The CDR3 totals 15 residues. The V gene's germline CDR1 is MNHEY and CDR2 SMNVEV (reference sequence). Deletions cut 6 bases from V and 5 bases from J, with 19 bases between. The sample was peripheral blood. The receptor comes from a young woman who had recovered from COVID-19. This sequence joins TRBV27 and TRBJ1-2; D is unclear. The CDR3 spells CASSSLSSGIYGYTF. The CDR3 coding sequence is TGTGCCAGCAGCAGCCTCTCCTCAGGCATTTATGGCTACACCTTC.